A single T cell receptor (beta chain) is shown here with its context. This clone was detected only once. Its antigen remains unidentified. No quality values exist for individual bases; no much larger clone is one base distant. The data are from a study of vaccination effects on CD4 cells after COVID-19 (dated by TCRdb to between 2021 and 2024). The study in broad terms: Participants received two doses of either the BNT162b2 or the mRNA-1273 mRNA SARS-CoV-2 vaccine. The study compared SARS-CoV-2 spike-specific CD4+ TCR repertoires before and after mRNA vaccination in COVID-19 convalescent patients and infection-naive vaccine recipients. The full study included over 8 COVID-19 convalescent patients and a handful of SARS-CoV-2-naive healthy vaccine recipients. Pre-vaccine samples were drawn from a couple of convalescent patients 16 days and one week before the first dose, at 142 and 148 days after COVID-19 diagnosis. In the study, cultures from other donors were sequenced using the Oncomine TCR Beta short-read assay on an Illumina iSeq 100.

Preparation of the library involved the immunoSEQ multiplex PCR assay. DNA from the cultured, isolated CD4+ T cells was subjected to TCR beta CDR3 sequencing. Processing in the source paper ran as follows. The analysis removed non-productive TCR sequences, trimmed reads to the CDR3 region, and retained only CDR3s that were 7 or more amino acids long. The MANAFEST web app was used to pick out antigen-specific clonotypes by comparing their expansion in peptide wells with that in reference cultures. To be called positive, a clone needed expansion at FDR<0.05 compared with the reference and with all other wells, an odds ratio greater than 5, and a frequency greater than 0.1% in two replicate wells. A clonotype was called cross-reactive if it was significantly expanded both in SARS-CoV-2 spike wells and in at least one common cold coronavirus spike condition. Using the stringdist R package, CDR3 similarity was measured by Levenshtein distance, and unrooted trees were constructed with ape in R 3.6.1. As stored in TCRdb, this immuneACCESS dataset retains in-frame rearrangements with V and J assigned. A fraction of the clones does not appear; measured against another copy, unresolved V genes explain less than half of the discrepancy, and the remainder lacks a known reason. V, J and clone size reflect that table, while D and trimming were determined from the DNA. Present in this sample are tens of thousands of clones, approximately 76% of which were seen just once. Approximately 15% of the sample is in the top ten clones.

The ViraFEST assay stimulated PBMC with viral peptide pools and then used TCR sequencing to identify antigen-specific CD4+ T cell clonotypes by expansion. After less than eleven days of culture, CD4+ T cells were isolated with the EasySep CD4+ T cell isolation kit. PCR-confirmed SARS-CoV-2 infection had occurred in convalescent patients between March and December 2020, before the Alpha, Beta and Delta variants emerged in the United States. Each well held two million PBMC cultured in IMDM containing around 5% human AB serum, roughly 10 IU/ml IL-2 and gentamicin, along with approximately 10 ug/ml peptides. On days 3 and 7, half of the culture medium was replaced with fresh IL-2-containing medium. Unless noted otherwise, every peptide stimulation condition was cultured in triplicate wells. Using Ficoll-Paque Plus gradient centrifugation, PBMC were separated from whole blood and then either used fresh or cryopreserved at -140C. The spike proteins of SARS-CoV-2 and of the common cold coronaviruses HCoV-NL63, HCoV-OC43 and HCoV-229E were spanned by overlapping peptide pools. The QIAamp micro DNA kit was used to extract genomic DNA from the cultured CD4+ T cells.

The germline V gene sets CDR1 to SGHRS and CDR2 to YFSETQ. V is cut by 0 bases and J by 4 bases, and the space between the germline ends is 8 bases. From its cysteine to its phenylalanine, the CDR3 spans 14 amino acids. Only the CDR3 region is kept as DNA, spanning 42 bases read in frame from base 1. The research as a whole found: Only a small number of convalescent patients were included, and no early post-infection timepoints were available, which limited the study. In convalescent patients, the post-vaccine spike-reactive repertoire was composed mainly of new vaccine-induced clones that were largely distinct from infection-induced clones. Marked clonal contraction was observed in both infection-induced and vaccine-induced clones at late post-vaccination timepoints, consistent with waning T cell responses.

The sequenced sample was CD4+ T cells from PBMCs cultured with SARS-CoV-2 spike peptides, obtained before COVID-19 vaccination. Per the publication, the cell subset or site label means: SARS-CoV-2 spike overlapping peptide pool stimulation. This TCR derives from a human donor who had a prior SARS-CoV-2 infection. The chain links TRBV5-1 with TRBJ2-1; the D gene cannot be named for sure. The CDR3 sequence is CASSLDSEYNEQFF. The nucleotides read TGCGCCAGCAGCTTGGATTCGGAATACAATGAGCAGTTCTTC. Here the CDR3 is joined to the reference TRBV5-1 and TRBJ2-1 genes, and the full variable domain is: KAGVTQTPRYLIKTRGQQVTLSCSPISGHRSVSWYQQTPGQGLQFLFEYFSETQRNKGNFPGRFSGRQFSNSRSEMNVSTLELGDSALYLCASSLDSEYNEQFFGPGTRLTVL.